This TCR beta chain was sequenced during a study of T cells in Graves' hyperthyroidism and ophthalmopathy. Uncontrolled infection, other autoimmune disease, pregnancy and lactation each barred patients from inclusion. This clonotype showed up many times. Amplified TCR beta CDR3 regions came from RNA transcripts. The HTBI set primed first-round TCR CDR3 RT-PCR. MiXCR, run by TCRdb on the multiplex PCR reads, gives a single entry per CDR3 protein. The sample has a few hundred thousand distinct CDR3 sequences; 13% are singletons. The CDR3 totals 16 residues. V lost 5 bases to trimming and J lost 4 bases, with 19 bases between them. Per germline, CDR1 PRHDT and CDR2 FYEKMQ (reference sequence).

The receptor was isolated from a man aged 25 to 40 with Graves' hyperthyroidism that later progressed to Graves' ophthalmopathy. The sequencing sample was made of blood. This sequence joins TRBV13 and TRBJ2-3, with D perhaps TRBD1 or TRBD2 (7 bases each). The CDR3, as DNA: TGTGCCAGCAGCCAACGAGGGGAGGGGGCCTCAGATACGCAGTATTTT. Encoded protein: CASSQRGEGASDTQYF. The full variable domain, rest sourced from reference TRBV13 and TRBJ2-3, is AAGVIQSPRHLIKEKRETATLKCYPIPRHDTVYWYQQGPGQDPQFLISFYEKMQSDKGSIPDRFSAQQFSDYHSELNMSSLELGDSALYFCASSQRGEGASDTQYFGPGTRLTVL.